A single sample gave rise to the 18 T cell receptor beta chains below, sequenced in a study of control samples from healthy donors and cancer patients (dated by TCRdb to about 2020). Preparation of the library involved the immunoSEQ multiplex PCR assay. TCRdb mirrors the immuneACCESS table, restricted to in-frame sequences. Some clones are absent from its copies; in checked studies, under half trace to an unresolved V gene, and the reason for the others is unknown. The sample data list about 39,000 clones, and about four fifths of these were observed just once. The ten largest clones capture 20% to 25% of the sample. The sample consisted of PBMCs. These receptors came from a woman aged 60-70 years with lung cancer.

This CDR3 reads CASSLGHNTGELFF. The DNA of the CDR3 is TGTGCCAGCAGCCTGGGACATAACACCGGGGAGCTGTTTTTT. The V and J genes are TRBV7-3 and TRBJ2-2, with D perhaps matching TRBD1 (6 bases). Germline V gene lookup returns CDR1 SGHTA and CDR2 FQGTGA. Trimming removed 5 bases from V and 2 bases from J, with 9 bases in between. CDR3 length: 14 residues.

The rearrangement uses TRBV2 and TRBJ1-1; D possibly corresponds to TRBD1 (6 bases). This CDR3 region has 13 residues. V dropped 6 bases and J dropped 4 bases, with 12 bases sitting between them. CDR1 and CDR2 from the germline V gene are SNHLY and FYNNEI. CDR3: CASRPGASTEAFF. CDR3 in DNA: TGTGCCAGCAGGCCAGGGGCTAGCACTGAAGCTTTCTTT.

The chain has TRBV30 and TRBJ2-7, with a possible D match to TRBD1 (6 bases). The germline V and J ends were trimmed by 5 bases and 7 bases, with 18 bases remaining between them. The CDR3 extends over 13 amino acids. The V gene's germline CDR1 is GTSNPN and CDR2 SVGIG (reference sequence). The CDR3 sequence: CAWDQTGSHEQYF. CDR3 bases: TGTGCCTGGGACCAAACAGGGAGCCATGAGCAGTACTTC.

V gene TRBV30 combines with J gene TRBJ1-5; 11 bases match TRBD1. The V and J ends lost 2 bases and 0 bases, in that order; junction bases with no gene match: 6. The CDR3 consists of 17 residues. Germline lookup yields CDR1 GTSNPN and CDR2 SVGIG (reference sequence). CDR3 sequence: CAWSSDRGPGSNQPQHF. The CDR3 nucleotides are TGTGCCTGGAGTTCGGACAGGGGGCCGGGTAGCAATCAGCCCCAGCATTTT.

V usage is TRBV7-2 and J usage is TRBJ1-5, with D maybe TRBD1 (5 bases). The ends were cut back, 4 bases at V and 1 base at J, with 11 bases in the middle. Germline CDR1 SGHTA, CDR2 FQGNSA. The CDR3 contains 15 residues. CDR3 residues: CASSSAGHSNQPQHF. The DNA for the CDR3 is TGTGCCAGCAGCTCCGCGGGGCACAGCAATCAGCCCCAGCATTTT.

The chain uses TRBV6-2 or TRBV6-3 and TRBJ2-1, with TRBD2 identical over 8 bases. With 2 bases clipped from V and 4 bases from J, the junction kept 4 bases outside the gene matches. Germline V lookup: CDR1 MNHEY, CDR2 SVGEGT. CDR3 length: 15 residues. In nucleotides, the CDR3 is TGTGCCAGCAGTTACGGGGTAGCGGGATACAATGAGCAGTTCTTC. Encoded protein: CASSYGVAGYNEQFF.

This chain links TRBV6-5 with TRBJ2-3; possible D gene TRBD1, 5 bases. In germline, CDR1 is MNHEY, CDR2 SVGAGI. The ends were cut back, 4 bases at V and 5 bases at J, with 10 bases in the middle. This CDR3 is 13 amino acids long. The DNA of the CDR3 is TGTGCCAGCAGTTTCTCAAGGGGAGATACGCAGTATTTT. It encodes CASSFSRGDTQYF.

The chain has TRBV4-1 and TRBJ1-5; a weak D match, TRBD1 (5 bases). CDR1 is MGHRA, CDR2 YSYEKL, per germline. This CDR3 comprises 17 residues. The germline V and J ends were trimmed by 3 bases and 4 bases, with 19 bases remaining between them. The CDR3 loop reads CASSQIDMGLRNQPQHF. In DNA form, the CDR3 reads TGCGCCAGCAGCCAGATAGATATGGGACTGCGAAATCAGCCCCAGCATTTT.

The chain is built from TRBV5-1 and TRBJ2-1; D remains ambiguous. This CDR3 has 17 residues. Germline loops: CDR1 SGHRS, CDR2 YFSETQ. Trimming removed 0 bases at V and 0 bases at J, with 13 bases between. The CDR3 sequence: CASSLENGPGSYNEQFF. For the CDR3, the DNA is TGCGCCAGCAGCTTGGAGAATGGCCCCGGCTCCTACAATGAGCAGTTCTTC.

This CDR3 is CASSSGETQYF. For the CDR3, the DNA is TGTGCCAGCAGCTCGGGAGAGACCCAGTACTTC. The chain couples TRBV7-3 to TRBJ2-5; D is ambiguous. This CDR3 has 11 amino acids. Germline V CDR1 and CDR2: SGHTA, FQGTGA. Trimming left V 4 bases short and J 4 bases short, with 4 bases between. Looking up the rest from reference TRBV7-3 and TRBJ2-5 gives the full variable domain: GAGVSQTPSNKVTEKGKYVELRCDPISGHTALYWYRQSLGQGPEFLIYFQGTGAADDSGLPNDRFFAVRPEGSVSTLKIQRTERGDSAVYLCASSSGETQYFGPGTRLLVL.

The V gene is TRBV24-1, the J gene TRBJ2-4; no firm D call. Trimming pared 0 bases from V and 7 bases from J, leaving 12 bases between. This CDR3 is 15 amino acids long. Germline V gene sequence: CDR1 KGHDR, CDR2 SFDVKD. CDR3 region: CATSDLHTARNIQYF. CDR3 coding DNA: TGTGCCACCAGTGATTTGCACACCGCTCGGAACATTCAGTACTTC.

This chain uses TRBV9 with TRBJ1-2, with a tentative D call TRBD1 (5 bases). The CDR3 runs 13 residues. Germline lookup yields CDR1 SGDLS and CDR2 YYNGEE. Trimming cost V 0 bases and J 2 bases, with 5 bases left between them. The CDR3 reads CASSVDRNYGYTF. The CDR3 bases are TGTGCCAGCAGCGTAGACAGGAACTATGGCTACACCTTC. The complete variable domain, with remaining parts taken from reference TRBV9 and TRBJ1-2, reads DSGVTQTPKHLITATGQRVTLRCSPRSGDLSVYWYQQSLDQGLQFLIQYYNGEERAKGNILERFSAQQFPDLHSELNLSSLELGDSALYFCASSVDRNYGYTFGSGTRLTVV.

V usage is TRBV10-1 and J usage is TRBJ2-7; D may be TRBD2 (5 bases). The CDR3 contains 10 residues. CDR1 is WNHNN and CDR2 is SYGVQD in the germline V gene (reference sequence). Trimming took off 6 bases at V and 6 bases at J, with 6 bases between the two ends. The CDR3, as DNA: TGCGCCAGCAGGGCGGGCGAGCAGTACTTC. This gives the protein CASRAGEQYF.

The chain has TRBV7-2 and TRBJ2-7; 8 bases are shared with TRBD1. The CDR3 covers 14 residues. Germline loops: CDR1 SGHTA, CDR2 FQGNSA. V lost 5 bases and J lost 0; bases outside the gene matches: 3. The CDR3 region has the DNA TGTGCCAGCAGCACGGACAGGGTCTCCTACGAGCAGTACTTC. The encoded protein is CASSTDRVSYEQYF. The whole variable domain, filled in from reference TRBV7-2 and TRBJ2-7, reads GAGVSQSPSNKVTEKGKDVELRCDPISGHTALYWYRQSLGQGLEFLIYFQGNSAPDKSGLPSDRFSAERTGGSVSTLTIQRTQQEDSAVYLCASSTDRVSYEQYFGPGTRLTVT.

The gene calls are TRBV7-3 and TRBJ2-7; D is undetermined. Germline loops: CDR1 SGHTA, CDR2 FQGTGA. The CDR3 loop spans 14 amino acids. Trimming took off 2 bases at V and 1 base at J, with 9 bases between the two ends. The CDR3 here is CASSLFAVSYEQYF. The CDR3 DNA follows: TGTGCCAGCAGCTTATTCGCCGTTTCCTACGAGCAGTACTTC.

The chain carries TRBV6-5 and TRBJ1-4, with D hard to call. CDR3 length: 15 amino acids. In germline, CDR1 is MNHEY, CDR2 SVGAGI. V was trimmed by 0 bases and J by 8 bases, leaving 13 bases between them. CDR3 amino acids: CASSYSSGLGEKLFF. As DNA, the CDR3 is TGTGCCAGCAGTTACTCGTCGGGATTAGGGGAAAAACTGTTTTTT.

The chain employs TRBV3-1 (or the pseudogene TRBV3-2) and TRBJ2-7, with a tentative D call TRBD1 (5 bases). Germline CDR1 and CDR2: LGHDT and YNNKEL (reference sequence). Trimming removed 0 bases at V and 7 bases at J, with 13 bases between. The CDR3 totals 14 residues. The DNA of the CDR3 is TGTGCCAGCAGCCAAGATCTCAGGGCCGAGGAGCAGTACTTC. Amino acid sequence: CASSQDLRAEEQYF.

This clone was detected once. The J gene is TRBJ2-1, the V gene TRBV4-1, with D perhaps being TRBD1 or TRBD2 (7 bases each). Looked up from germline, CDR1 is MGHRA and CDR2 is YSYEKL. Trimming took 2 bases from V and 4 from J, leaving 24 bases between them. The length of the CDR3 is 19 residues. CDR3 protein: CASSQIEVAAGGAYNEQFF. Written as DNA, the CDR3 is TGCGCCAGCAGCCAAATCGAAGTGGCTGCAGGGGGGGCTTACAATGAGCAGTTCTTC.